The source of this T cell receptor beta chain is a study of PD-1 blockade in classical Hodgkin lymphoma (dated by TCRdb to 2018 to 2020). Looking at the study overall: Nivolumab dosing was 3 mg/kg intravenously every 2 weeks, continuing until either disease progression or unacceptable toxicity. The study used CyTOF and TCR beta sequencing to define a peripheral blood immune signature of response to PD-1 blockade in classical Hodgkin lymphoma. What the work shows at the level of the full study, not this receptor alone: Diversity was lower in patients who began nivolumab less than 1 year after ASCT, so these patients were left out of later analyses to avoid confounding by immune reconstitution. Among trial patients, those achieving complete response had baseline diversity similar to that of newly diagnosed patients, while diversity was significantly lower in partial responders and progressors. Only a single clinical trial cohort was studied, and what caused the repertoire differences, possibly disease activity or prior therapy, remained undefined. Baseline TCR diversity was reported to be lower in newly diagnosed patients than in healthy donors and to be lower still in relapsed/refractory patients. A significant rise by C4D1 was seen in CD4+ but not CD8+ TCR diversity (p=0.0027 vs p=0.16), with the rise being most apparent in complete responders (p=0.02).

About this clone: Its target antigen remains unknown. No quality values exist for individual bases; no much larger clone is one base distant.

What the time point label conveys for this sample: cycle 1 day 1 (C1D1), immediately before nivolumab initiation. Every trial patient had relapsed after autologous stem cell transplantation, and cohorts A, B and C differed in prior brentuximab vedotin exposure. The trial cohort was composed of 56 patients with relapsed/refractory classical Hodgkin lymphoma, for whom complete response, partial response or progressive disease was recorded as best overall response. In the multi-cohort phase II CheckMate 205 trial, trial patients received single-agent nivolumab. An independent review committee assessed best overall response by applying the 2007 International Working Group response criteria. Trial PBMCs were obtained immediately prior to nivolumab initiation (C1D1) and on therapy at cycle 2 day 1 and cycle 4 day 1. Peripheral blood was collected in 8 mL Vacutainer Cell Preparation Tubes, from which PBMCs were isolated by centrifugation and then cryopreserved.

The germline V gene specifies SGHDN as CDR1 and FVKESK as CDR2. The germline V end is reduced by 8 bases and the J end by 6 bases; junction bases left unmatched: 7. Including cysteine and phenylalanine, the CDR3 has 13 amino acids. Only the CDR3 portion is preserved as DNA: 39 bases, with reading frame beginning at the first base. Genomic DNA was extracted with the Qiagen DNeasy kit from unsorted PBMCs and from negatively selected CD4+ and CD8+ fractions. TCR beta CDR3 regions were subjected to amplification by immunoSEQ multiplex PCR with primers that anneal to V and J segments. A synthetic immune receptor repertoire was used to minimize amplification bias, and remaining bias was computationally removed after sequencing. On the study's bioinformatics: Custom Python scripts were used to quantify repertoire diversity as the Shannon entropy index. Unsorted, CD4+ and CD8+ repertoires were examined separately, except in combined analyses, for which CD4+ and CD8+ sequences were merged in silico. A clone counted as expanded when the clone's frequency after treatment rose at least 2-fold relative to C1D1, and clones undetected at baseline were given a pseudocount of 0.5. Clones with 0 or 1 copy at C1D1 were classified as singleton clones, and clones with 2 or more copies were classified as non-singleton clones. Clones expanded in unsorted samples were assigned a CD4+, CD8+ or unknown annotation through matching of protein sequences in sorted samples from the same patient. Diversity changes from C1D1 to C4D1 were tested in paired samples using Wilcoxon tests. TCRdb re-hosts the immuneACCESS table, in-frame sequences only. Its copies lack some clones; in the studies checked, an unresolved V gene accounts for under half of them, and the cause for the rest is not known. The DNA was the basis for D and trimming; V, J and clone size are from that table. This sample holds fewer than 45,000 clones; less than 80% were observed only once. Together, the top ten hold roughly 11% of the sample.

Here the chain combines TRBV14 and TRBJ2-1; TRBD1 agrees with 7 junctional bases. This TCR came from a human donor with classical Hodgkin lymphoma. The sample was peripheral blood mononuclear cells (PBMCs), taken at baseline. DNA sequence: TGTGCCAGCGCGCCAGGGGGTCTCAATGAGCAGTTCTTC. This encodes CASAPGGLNEQFF.